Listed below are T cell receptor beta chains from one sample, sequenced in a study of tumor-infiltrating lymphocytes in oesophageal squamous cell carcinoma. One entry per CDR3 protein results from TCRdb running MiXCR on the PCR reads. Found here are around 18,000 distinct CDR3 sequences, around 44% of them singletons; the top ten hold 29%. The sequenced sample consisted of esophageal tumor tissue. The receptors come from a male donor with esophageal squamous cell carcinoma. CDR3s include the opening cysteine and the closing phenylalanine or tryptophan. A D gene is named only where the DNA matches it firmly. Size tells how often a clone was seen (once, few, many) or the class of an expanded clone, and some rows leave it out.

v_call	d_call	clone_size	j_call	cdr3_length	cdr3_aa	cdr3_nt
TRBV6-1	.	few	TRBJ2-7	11	CASSELYEQYF	TGTGCCAGCAGTGAGCTCTACGAGCAGTACTTC
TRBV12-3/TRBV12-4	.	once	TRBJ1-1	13	CASSPQANTEAFF	TGTGCCAGCAGTCCTCAAGCGAACACTGAAGCTTTCTTT
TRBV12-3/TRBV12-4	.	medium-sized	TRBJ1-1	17	CASSQIPPGAGNTEAFF	TGTGCCAGCAGCCAGATCCCCCCAGGGGCGGGGAACACTGAAGCTTTCTTT
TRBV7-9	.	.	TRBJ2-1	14	CASSFDGGLDEQFF	TGTGCCAGCAGCTTTGACGGGGGGCTCGACGAGCAGTTCTTC
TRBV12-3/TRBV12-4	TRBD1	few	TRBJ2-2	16	CASSWTPGGLAGELFF	TGTGCCAGCAGTTGGACTCCAGGGGGCCTGGCCGGGGAGCTGTTTTTT
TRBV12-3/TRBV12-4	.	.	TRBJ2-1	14	CASSFRNSYNEQFF	TGTGCCAGCAGTTTTCGGAACTCCTACAATGAGCAGTTCTTC
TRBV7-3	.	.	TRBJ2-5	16	CASSLGGTVNRETQYF	TGTGCCAGCAGCTTAGGGGGGACAGTAAATAGGGAGACCCAGTACTTC
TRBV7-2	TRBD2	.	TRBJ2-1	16	CASRGPGLRSYNEQFF	TGTGCCAGCAGAGGACCGGGACTACGCTCCTACAATGAGCAGTTCTTC
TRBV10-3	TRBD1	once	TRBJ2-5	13	CAIGDRGKETQYF	TGTGCCATCGGGGACAGGGGCAAAGAGACCCAGTACTTC
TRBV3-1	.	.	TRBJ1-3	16	CASSQWGQTSGNTIYF	TGTGCCAGCAGCCAGTGGGGACAAACCTCGGGTAACACCATATATTTT
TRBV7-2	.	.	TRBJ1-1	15	CASSGRLAGTGGLYF	TGTGCCAGCAGCGGCAGACTAGCGGGCACCGGGGGGCTGTATTTT
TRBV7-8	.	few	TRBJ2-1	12	CASSSTYNEQFF	TGTGCCAGCAGCTCGACCTACAATGAGCAGTTCTTC
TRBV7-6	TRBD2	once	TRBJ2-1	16	CASSLGSAGELYEQFF	TGTGCCAGCAGCTTAGGGTCGGCGGGAGAACTCTACGAGCAGTTCTTC
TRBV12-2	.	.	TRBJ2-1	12	CASRAYSGYEFF	TGTGCAAGTCGCGCATATTCAGGGTATGAGTTCTTC
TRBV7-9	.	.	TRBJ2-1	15	CASSWGDSRADTQFF	TGTGCCAGCAGCTGGGGGGACAGCAGAGCCGATACGCAGTTCTTC
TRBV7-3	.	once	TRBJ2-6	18	CASSLTEAGGTLRAVLRF	.
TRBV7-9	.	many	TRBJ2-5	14	CASSLFANQETQYF	TGTGCCAGCAGCTTATTTGCGAACCAAGAGACCCAGTACTTC
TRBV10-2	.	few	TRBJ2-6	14	CAFSEGAGANVLTF	TGCGCCTTTTCTGAAGGGGCTGGGGCCAACGTCCTGACTTTC
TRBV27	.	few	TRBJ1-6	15	CASLSQGSSNSPLHF	TGTGCCAGCCTTTCTCAGGGGTCAAGTAATTCACCCCTCCACTTT
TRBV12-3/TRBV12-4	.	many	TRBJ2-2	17	CASSLGGTSGFTGELFF	TGTGCCAGCAGTTTAGGAGGGACTTCGGGATTCACCGGGGAGCTGTTTTTT
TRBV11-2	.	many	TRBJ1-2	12	CASSTENYGYTF	TGTGCCAGCAGCACTGAGAACTATGGCTACACCTTC
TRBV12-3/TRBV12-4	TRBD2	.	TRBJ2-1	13	CASTTGTSYEQFF	TGTGCCAGCACTACCGGGACTAGCTATGAGCAGTTCTTC
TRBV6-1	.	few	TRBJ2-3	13	CASSSQAGDTQYF	TGTGCCAGCAGTTCCCAGGCGGGGGATACGCAGTATTTT
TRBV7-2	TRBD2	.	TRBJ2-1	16	CASSDLTSGTRNEQFF	TGTGCCAGCAGCGACCTGACTAGCGGGACGAGGAATGAGCAGTTCTTC
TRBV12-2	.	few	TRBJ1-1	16	CASRLGAVYMNTEAFF	TGTGCAAGTCGCTTAGGGGCAGTATACATGAACACTGAAGCTTTCTTT
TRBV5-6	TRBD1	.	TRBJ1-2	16	CASSLGITGQPYGYTF	TGTGCCAGCAGCTTGGGGATCACGGGACAGCCCTATGGCTACACCTTC
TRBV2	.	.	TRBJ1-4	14	CASRFLATNEKLFF	TGTGCCAGCAGATTCCTTGCAACTAATGAAAAACTGTTTTTT
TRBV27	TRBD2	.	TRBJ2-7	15	CASSFQWGLAYEQYF	TGTGCCAGCAGTTTTCAGTGGGGACTAGCGTACGAGCAGTACTTC
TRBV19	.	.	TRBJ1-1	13	CASSQGTLTEAFF	TGTGCCAGTAGCCAGGGGACTCTCACTGAAGCTTTCTTT
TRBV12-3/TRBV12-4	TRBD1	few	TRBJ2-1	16	CASSPGGTGGYNEQFF	TGTGCCAGCAGTCCTGGCGGGACAGGGGGATACAATGAGCAGTTCTTC
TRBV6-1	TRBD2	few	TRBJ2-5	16	CATWLVAGGNQETQYF	TGTGCCACCTGGTTGGTAGCGGGGGGGAACCAAGAGACCCAGTACTTC
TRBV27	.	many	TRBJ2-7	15	CASSLWASARLEQYF	TGTGCCAGCAGTTTATGGGCTAGCGCAAGGCTCGAGCAGTACTTC
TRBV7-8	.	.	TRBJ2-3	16	CASSPSGPRFTDTQYF	TGTGCCAGCAGCCCCAGCGGGCCCCGATTCACAGATACGCAGTATTTT
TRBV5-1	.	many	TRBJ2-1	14	CASSFFAGSNEQFF	TGCGCCAGCAGCTTTTTCGCGGGATCCAATGAGCAGTTCTTC
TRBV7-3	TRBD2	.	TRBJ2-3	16	CASSLGLAGVYNEQYF	TGTGCCAGCAGCTTAGGACTAGCGGGAGTGTACAATGAGCAGTACTTT
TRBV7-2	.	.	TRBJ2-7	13	CASSLAGSYEQYF	TGTGCCAGCAGCTTAGCAGGATCCTACGAGCAGTACTTC
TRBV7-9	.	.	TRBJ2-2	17	CASRITITGSNTGELFF	TGTGCCAGCAGGATTACTATAACCGGTTCGAACACCGGGGAGCTGTTTTTT
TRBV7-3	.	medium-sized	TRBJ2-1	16	CASSLRASKGWDEQFF	TGTGCCAGCAGCTTAAGAGCTAGCAAGGGTTGGGATGAGCAGTTCTTC
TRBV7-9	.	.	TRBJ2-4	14	CASSFGGTKNIQYF	TGTGCCAGCAGCTTTGGCGGGACCAAAAACATTCAGTACTTC
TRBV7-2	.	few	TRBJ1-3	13	CASSSGRRNTIYF	TGTGCCAGCAGCTCGGGACGGAGAAACACCATATATTTT
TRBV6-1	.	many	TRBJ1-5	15	CASSEDDRRNQPQHF	TGTGCCAGCAGTGAAGACGACAGGCGCAATCAGCCCCAGCATTTT
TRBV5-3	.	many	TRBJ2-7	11	CAPEVVYEQYF	TGTGCCCCTGAAGTGGTCTACGAGCAGTACTTC
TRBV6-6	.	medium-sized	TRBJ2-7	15	CASSYSASEGYEQYF	TGTGCCAGCAGTTACTCGGCTAGCGAGGGCTACGAGCAGTACTTC
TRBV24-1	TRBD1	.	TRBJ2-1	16	CATSEPDRGLYNEQFF	TGTGCCACCAGTGAACCGGACAGGGGCCTCTACAATGAGCAGTTCTTC
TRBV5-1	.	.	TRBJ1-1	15	CASSSQSGALDEAFF	TGCGCCAGCAGCTCCCAATCCGGGGCCCTTGATGAAGCTTTCTTT
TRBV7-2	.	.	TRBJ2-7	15	CASRKQGGGPYEQYF	TGTGCCAGCAGAAAACAGGGAGGGGGCCCCTACGAGCAGTACTTC
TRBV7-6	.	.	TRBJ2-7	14	CASSPGSVTYEQYF	TGTGCCAGCAGCCCCGGTAGCGTTACCTACGAGCAGTACTTC
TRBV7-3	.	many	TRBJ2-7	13	CASSSEPGRAQYF	TGTGCCAGCAGCTCCGAACCGGGACGAGCGCAGTACTTC
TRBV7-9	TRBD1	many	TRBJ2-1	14	CASSDTDRVNEQFF	TGTGCCAGCAGCGATACGGACAGGGTCAATGAGCAGTTCTTC
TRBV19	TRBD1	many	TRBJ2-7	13	CASRDRSSYEQYF	TGTGCCAGTAGGGACAGGAGCTCCTACGAGCAGTACTTC
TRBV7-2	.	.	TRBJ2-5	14	CASSSRGMGETQYF	TGTGCCAGCAGCTCGAGGGGGATGGGAGAGACCCAGTACTTC
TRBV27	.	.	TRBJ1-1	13	CASSLTRGTEAFF	TGTGCCAGCAGTTTAACCAGAGGGACTGAAGCTTTCTTT
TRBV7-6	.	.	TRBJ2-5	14	CASSFGAIQETQYF	TGTGCCAGCAGCTTCGGGGCCATACAAGAGACCCAGTACTTC
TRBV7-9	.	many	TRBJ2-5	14	CASSLRAVQETQYF	TGTGCCAGCAGCTTACGGGCGGTACAAGAGACCCAGTACTTC
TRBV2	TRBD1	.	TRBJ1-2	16	CASRKDRGALRNGYTF	TGTGCCAGCAGGAAGGACAGGGGGGCCCTTAGAAATGGCTACACCTTC
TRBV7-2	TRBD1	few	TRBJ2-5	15	CASSGGTGVRGTQYF	TGTGCCAGCAGCGGAGGGACAGGGGTTCGGGGGACCCAGTACTTC
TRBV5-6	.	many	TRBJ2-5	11	CASSVEETQYF	TGTGCCAGCAGCGTAGAAGAGACCCAGTACTTC
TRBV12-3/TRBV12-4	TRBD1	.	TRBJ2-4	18	CASSNDRGLLSSYNEQYF	TGTGCCAGCAGTAACGACAGGGGGCTTTTAAGCTCCTACAATGAGCAGTACTTC
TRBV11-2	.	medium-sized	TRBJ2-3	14	CASSPGYSTDTQYF	TGTGCCAGCAGCCCCGGGTATAGCACAGATACGCAGTATTTT